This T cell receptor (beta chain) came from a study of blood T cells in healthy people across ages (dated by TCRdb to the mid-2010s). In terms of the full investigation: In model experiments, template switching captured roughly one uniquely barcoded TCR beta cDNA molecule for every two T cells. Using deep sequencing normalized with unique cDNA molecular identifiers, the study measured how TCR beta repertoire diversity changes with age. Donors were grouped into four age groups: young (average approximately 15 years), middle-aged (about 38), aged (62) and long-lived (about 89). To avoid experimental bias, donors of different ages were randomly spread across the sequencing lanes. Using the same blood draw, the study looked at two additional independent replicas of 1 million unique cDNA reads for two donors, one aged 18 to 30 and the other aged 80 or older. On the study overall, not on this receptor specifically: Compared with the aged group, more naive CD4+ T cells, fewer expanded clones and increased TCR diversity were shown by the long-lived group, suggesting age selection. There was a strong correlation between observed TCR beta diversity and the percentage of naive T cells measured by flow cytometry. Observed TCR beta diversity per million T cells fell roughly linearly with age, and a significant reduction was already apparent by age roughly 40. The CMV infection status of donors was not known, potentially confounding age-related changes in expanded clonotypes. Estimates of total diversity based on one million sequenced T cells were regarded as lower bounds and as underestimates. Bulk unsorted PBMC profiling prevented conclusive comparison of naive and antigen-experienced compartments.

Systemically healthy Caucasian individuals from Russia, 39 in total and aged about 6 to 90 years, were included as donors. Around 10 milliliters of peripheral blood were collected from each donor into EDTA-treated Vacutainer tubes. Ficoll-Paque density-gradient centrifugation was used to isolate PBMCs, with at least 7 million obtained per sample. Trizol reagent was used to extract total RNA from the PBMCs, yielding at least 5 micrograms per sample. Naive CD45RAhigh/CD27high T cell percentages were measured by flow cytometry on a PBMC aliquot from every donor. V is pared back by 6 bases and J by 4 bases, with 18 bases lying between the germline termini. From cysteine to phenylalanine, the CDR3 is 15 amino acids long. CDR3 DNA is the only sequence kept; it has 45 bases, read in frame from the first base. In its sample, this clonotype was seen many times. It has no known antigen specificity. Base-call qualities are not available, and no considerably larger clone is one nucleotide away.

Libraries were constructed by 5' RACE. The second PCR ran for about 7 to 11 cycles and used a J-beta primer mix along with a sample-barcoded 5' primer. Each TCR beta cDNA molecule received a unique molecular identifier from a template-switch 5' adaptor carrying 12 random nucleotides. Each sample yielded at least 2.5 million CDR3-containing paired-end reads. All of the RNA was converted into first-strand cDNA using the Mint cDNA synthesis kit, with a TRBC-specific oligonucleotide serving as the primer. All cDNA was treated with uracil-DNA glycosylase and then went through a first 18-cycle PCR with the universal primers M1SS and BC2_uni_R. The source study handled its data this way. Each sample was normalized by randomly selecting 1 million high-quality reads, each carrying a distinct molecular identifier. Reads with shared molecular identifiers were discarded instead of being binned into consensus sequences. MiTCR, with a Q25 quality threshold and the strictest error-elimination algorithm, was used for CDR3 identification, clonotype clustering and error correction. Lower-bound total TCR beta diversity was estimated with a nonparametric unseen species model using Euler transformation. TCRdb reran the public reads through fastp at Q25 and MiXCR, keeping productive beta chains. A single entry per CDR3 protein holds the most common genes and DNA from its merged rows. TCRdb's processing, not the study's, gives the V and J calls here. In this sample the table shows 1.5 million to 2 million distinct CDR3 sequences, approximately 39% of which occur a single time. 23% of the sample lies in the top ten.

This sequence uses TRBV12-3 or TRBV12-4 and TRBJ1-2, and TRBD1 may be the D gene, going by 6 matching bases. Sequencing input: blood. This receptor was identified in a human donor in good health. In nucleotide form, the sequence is TGTGCCAGCAGCAACAACAGGGCGTCCCTCTATGGCTACACCTTC. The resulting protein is CASSNNRASLYGYTF.